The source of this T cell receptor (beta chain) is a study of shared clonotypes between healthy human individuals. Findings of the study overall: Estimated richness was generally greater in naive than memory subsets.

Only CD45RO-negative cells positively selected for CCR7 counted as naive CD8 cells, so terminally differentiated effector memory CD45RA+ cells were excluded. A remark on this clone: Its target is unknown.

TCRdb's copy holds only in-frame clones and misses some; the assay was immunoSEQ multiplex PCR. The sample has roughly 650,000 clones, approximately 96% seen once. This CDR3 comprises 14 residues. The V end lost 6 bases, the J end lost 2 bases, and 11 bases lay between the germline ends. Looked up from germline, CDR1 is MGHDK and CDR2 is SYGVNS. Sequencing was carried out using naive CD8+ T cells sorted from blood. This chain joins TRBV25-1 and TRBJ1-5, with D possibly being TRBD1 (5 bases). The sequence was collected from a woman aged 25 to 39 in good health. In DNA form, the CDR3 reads TGTGCCAGCAGCGGGGACGAGGGCAATCAGCCCCAGCATTTT. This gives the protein CASSGDEGNQPQHF.